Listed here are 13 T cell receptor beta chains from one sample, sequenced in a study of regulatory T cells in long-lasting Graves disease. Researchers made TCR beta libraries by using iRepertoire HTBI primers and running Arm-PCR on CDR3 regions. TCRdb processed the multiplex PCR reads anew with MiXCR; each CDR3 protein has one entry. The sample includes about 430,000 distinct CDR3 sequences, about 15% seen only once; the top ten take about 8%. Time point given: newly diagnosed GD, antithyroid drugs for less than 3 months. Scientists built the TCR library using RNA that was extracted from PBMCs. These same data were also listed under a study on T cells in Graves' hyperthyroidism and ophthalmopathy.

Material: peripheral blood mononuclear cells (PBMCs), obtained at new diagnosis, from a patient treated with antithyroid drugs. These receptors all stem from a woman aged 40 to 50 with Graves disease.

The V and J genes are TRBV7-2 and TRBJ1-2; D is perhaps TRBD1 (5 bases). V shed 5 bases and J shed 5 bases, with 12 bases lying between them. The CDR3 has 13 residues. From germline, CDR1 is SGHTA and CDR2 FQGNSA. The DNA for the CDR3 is TGTGCCAGCAGCGCCTCTGGGGGGTATGGCTACACCTTC. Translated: CASSASGGYGYTF.

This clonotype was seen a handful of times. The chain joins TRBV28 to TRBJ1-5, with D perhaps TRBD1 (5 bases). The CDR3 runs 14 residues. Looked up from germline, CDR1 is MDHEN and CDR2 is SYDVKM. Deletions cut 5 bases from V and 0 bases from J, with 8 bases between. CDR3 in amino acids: CASSPGLSNQPQHF. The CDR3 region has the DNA TGTGCCAGCAGTCCGGGACTTAGCAATCAGCCCCAGCATTTT.

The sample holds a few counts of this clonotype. The CDR3 DNA reads TGTGCCAGCAGCTTAGAGCGGACAGCATATGAAAAACTGTTTTTT. Translated: CASSLERTAYEKLFF. The rearrangement joins TRBV7-8 to TRBJ1-4, with D possibly TRBD1 on 6 matching bases. This CDR3 is 15 amino acids long. Germline-derived CDR1 and CDR2 are SGHVS and FQNEAQ. Trimming took 1 base from V and 6 from J, leaving 12 bases between them.

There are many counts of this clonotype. The CDR3 sequence: CASSLQAEAFF. CDR3 sequence (DNA): TGTGCCAGCAGCTTACAGGCTGAAGCTTTCTTT. The chain recombines TRBV11-2 with TRBJ1-1; no definite D call. Per the germline V gene, CDR1 is SGHAT and CDR2 is FQNNGV. Trimming left V 2 bases short and J 6 bases short, with 4 bases between. The CDR3 runs to 11 residues.

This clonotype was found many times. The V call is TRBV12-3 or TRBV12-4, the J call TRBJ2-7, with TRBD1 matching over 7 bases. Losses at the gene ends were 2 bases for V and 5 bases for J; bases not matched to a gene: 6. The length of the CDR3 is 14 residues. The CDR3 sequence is CASSLRQGTHEQYF. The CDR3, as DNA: TGTGCCAGCAGTTTAAGACAGGGAACCCACGAGCAGTACTTC.

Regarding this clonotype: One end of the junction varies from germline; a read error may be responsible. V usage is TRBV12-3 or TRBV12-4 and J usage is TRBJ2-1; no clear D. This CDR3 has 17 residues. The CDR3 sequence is CASIPPRPSSYYKEQFF. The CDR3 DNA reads TGTGCCAGCATTCCCCCCCGGCCATCCTCGTACTACAAGGAGCAGTTCTTC.

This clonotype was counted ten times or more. The CDR3 loop reads CATQGENPETQYF. Here the CDR3 DNA reads TGTGCCACCCAGGGGGAGAACCCAGAGACCCAGTACTTC. This chain connects TRBV2 to TRBJ2-5, with 7 bases aligning to TRBD1. Per the germline V gene, CDR1 is SNHLY and CDR2 is FYNNEI. The trim removed 10 bases at V and 4 bases at J, leaving 9 bases unmatched. The CDR3 is 13 amino acids.

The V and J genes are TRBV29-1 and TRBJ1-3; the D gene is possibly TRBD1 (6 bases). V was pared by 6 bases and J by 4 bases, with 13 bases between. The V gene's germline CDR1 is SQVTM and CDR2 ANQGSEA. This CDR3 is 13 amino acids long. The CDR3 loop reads CSVAGTFGNTIYF. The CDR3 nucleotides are TGCAGCGTAGCCGGGACATTCGGAAACACCATATATTTT.

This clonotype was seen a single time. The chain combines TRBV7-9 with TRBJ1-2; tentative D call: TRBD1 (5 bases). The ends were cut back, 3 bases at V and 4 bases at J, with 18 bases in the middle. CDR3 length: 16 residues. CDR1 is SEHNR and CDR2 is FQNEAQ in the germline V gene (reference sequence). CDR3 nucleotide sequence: TGTGCCAGCAGCTTCACAGGTGCCAGGGTGCGCTATGGCTACACCTTC. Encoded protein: CASSFTGARVRYGYTF.

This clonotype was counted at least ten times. The CDR3 bases are TGTGCCAGCAGCTTAATGCCTGGGAGCTACGAGCAGTACTTC. Amino acids: CASSLMPGSYEQYF. The chain carries TRBV7-3 and TRBJ2-7; maybe TRBD2 (5 bases). This CDR3 spans 14 amino acids. The germline V gene has CDR1 SGHTA and CDR2 FQGTGA. The germline V and J ends were trimmed by 1 base and 3 bases, with 10 bases remaining between them.

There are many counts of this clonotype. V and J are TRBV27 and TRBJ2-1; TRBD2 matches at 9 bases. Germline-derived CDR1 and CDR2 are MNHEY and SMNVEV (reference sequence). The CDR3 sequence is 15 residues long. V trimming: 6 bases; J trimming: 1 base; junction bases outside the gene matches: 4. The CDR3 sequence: CASSSSGASYNEQFF. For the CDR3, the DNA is TGTGCCAGCAGCTCTAGCGGGGCATCCTACAATGAGCAGTTCTTC.

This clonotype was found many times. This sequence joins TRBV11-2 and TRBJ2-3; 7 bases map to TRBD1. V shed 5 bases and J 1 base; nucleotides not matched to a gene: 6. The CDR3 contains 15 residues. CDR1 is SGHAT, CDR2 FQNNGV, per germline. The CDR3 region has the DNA TGTGCCAGCAGCGTAGGGGGCGTCGGCACAGATACGCAGTATTTT. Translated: CASSVGGVGTDTQYF.

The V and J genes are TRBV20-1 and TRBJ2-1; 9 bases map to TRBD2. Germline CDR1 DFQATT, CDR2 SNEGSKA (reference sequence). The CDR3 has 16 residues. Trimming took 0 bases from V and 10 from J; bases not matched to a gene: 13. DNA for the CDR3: TGCAGTGCTAGAGATGCAGGGATAGCGGGAGCCGGCGAGCAGTTCTTC. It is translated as CSARDAGIAGAGEQFF.